The subject of this entry is one T cell receptor (beta chain). The V gene's germline CDR1 is MDHEN and CDR2 SYDVKM. V was cut by 3 bases and J by 3 bases, with 2 bases left in between. The CDR3 sequence is 11 residues long. The data were taken from a study of blood T cell repertoires in COVID-19. Study-level information: The cDNA or gDNA used as material had been derived from T cells, B-cell-depleted T cells, or PBMCs.

In the original analysis: Reference gene primer amplification gave nucleated cell count estimates. Clones were sequenced by immunoSEQ multiplex PCR, and TCRdb holds only the in-frame ones, with some missing. V, J and clone size are taken as reported in that table, and D and trimming were inferred from the DNA itself. The table includes around 190,000 clones, 88% detected once. Sequenced: peripheral blood. This sequence originates from a human donor in a cohort sampled during active COVID-19. The chain couples TRBV28 to TRBJ2-5, with D hard to call. Written as DNA, the CDR3 is TGTGCCAGCAGTTTCGAAGAGACCCAGTACTTC. It is translated as CASSFEETQYF.